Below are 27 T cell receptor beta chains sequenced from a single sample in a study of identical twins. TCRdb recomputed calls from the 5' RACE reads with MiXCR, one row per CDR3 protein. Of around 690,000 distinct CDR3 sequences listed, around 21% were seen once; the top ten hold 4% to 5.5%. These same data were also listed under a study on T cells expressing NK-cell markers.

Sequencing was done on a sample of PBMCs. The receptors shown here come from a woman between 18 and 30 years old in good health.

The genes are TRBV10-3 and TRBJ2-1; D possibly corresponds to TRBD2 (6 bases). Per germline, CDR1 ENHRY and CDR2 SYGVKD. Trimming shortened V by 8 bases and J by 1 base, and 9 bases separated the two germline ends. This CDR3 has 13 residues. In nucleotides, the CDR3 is TGTGCCATCCGGGACTCATCCTACAATGAGCAGTTCTTC. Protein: CAIRDSSYNEQFF.

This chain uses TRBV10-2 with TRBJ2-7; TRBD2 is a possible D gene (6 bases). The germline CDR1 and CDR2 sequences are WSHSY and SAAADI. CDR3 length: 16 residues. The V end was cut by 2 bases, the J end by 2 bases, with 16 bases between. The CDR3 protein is CASSEMERVATYEQYF. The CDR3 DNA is TGCGCCAGCAGTGAGATGGAGCGGGTAGCTACCTACGAGCAGTACTTC.

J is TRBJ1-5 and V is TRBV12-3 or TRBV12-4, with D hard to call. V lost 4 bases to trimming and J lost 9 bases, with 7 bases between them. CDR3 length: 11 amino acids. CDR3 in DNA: TGTGCCAGCAGTTCGCGCACGCCCCAGCATTTT. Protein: CASSSRTPQHF.

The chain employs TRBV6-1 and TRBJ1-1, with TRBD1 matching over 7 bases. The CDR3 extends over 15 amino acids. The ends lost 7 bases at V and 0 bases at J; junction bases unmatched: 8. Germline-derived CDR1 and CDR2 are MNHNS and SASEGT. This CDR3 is CASTLTGSMNTEAFF. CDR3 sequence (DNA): TGTGCCAGCACCTTGACAGGGTCCATGAACACTGAAGCTTTCTTT.

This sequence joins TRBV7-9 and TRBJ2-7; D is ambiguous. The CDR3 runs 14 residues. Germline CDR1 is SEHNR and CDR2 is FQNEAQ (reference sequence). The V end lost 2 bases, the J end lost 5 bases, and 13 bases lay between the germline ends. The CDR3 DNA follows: TGTGCCAGCAGCTTATTCCCCAGTGGGAACGAGCAGTACTTC. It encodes CASSLFPSGNEQYF.

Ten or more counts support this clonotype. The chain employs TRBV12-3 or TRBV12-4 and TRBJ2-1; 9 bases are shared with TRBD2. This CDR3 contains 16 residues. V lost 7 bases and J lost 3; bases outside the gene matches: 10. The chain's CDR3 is CASISTGTSSYNEQFF. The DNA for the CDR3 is TGTGCCAGCATTTCAACCGGGACTAGCAGCTACAATGAGCAGTTCTTC.

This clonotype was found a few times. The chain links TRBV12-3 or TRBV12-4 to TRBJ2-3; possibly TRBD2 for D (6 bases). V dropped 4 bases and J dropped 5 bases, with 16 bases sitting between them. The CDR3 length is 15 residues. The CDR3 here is CASSSPRGAGDTQYF. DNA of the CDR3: TGTGCCAGCAGTTCCCCACGGGGAGCGGGAGATACGCAGTATTTT.

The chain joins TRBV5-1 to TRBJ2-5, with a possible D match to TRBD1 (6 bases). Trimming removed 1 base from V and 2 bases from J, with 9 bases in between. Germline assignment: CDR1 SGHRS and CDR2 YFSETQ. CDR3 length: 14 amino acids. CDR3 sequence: CASSLFGQQETQYF. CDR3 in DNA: TGCGCCAGCAGCTTGTTCGGACAGCAAGAGACCCAGTACTTC.

DNA for the CDR3: TGCAGTGCCATTTGGGGGGGGCAGAATGAGCAGTTCTTC. This translates into CSAIWGGQNEQFF. The chain links TRBV20-1 to TRBJ2-1, with D possibly TRBD2 on 7 matching bases. Germline V gene lookup returns CDR1 DFQATT and CDR2 SNEGSKA (reference sequence). The CDR3 has 13 amino acids. Trimming left V 6 bases short and J 7 bases short, with 16 bases between.

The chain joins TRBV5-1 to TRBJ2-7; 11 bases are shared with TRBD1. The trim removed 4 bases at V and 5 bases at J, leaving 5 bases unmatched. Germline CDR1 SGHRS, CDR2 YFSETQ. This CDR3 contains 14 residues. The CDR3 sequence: CASSTGQGANEQYF. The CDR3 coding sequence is TGCGCCAGCAGCACCGGACAGGGGGCCAACGAGCAGTACTTC.

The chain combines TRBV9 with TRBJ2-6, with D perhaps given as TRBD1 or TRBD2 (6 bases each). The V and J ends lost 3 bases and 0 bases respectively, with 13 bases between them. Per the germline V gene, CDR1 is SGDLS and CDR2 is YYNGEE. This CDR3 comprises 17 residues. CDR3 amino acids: CASSGPPGASGANVLTF. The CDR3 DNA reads TGTGCCAGCAGCGGCCCCCCGGGGGCCTCTGGGGCCAACGTCCTGACTTTC.

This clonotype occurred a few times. The CDR3 loop reads CASRDGTAMTYEQYF. In nucleotides, the CDR3 is TGTGCCAGCAGGGACGGGACAGCCATGACCTACGAGCAGTACTTC. The chain couples TRBV27 to TRBJ2-7; 7 bases line up with TRBD1. Germline trimming cut 6 bases from V and 2 bases from J; bases unmatched to any gene: 10. Germline lookup yields CDR1 MNHEY and CDR2 SMNVEV (reference sequence). The CDR3 spans 15 residues.

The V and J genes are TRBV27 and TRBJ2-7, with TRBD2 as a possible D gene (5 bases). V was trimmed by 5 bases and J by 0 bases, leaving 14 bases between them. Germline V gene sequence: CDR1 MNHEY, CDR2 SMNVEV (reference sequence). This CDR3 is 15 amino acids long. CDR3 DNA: TGTGCCAGCAGTCGAGGACTTTCAGGCTCCTACGAGCAGTACTTC. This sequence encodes CASSRGLSGSYEQYF.

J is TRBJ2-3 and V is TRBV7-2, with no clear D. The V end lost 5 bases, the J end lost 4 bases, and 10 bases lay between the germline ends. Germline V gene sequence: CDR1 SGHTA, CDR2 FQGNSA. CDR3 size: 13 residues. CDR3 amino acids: CASSPRYADTQYF. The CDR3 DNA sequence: TGTGCCAGCAGCCCCAGGTACGCAGATACGCAGTATTTT.

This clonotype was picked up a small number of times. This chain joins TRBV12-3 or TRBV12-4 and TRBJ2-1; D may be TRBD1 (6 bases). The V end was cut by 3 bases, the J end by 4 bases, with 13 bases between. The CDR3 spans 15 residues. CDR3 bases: TGTGCCAGCAGTTTCCCGGGACAAGTATACAATGAGCAGTTCTTC. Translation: CASSFPGQVYNEQFF.

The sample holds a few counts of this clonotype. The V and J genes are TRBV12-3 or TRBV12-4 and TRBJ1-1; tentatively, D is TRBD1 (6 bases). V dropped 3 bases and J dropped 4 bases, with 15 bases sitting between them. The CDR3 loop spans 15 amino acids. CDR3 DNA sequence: TGTGCCAGCAGTTTTTCTGGAGGGGGAATCACTGAAGCTTTCTTT. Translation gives CASSFSGGGITEAFF.

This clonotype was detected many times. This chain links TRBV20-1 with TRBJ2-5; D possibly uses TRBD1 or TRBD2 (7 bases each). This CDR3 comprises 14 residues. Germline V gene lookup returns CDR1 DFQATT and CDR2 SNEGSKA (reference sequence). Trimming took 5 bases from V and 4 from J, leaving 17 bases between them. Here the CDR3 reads CSAERDRSGETQYF. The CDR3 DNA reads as TGCAGTGCTGAGCGGGACAGATCTGGAGAGACCCAGTACTTC.

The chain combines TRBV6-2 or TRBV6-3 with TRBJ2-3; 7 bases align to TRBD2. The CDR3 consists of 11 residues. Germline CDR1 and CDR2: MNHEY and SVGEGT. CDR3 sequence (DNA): TGTGCTAGCGGGCTGGTGAATACGCAGTATTTT. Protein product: CASGLVNTQYF.

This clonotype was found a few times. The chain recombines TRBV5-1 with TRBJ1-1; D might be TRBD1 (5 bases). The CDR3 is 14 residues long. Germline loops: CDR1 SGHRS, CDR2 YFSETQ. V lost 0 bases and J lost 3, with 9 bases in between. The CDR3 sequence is CASSLDRPDTEAFF. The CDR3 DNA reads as TGCGCCAGCAGCTTGGACAGGCCTGACACTGAAGCTTTCTTT. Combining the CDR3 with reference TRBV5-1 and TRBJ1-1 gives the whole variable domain KAGVTQTPRYLIKTRGQQVTLSCSPISGHRSVSWYQQTPGQGLQFLFEYFSETQRNKGNFPGRFSGRQFSNSRSEMNVSTLELGDSALYLCASSLDRPDTEAFFGQGTRLTVV.

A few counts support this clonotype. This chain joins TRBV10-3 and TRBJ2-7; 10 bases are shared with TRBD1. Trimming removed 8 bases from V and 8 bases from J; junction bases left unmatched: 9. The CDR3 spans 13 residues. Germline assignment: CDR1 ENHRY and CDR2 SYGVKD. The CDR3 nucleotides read TGTGCCATCTGGCCGGGACAGGGGTACCAGCAGTACTTC. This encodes CAIWPGQGYQQYF.

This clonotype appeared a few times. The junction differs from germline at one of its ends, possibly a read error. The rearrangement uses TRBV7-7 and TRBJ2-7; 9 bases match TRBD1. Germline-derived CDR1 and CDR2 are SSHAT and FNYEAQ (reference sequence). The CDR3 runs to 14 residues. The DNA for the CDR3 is TGTGCTAGCAGCAATCCGGGACAGGGCAACGAGCAGTACTTC. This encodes CASSNPGQGNEQYF.

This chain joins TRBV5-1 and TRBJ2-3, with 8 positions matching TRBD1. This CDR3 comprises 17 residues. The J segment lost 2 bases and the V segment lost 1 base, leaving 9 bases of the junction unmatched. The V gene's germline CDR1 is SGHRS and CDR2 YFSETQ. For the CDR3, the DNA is TGCGCCAGCAGCTTGTTTCGGGACAGGTCTGTCACAGATACGCAGTATTTT. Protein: CASSLFRDRSVTDTQYF.

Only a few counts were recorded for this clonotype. CDR3 in amino acids: CASSQDGGDGDTQYF. The CDR3 DNA reads TGCGCCAGCAGCCAAGACGGGGGTGACGGAGATACGCAGTATTTT. V gene TRBV4-3 combines with J gene TRBJ2-3; maybe TRBD2 (6 bases). Germline assignment: CDR1 LGHNA and CDR2 YSLEER. The germline V and J ends were trimmed by 0 bases and 5 bases, with 12 bases remaining between them. This CDR3 region has 15 residues.

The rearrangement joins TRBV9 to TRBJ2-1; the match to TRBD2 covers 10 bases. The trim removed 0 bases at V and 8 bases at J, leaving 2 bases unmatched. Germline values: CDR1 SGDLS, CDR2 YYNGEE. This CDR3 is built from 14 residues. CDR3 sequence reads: CASSVAGLADEQFF. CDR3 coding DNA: TGTGCCAGCAGCGTAGCTGGACTAGCGGATGAGCAGTTCTTC.

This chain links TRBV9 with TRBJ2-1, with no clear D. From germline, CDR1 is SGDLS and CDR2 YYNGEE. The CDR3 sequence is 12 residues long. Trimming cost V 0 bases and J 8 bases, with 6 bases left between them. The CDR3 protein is CASSVDVDEQFF. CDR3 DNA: TGTGCCAGCAGCGTAGACGTGGATGAGCAGTTCTTC.

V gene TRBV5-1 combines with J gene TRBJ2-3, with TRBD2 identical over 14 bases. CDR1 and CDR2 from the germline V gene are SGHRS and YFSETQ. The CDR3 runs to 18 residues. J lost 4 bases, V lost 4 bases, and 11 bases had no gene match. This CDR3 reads CASSPYTTSGGAPDTQYF. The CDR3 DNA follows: TGCGCCAGCAGCCCCTACACGACTAGCGGGGGGGCCCCAGATACGCAGTATTTT.

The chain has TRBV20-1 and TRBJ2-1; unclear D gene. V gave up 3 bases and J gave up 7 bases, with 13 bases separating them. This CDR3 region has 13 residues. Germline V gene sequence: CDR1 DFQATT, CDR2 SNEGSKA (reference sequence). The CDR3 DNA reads TGCAGTGCTAGCTCCGCCGCGGCTAATGAGCAGTTCTTC. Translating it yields CSASSAAANEQFF.